This TCR beta chain was recovered during a study of cytomegalovirus exposure and HLA in healthy donors. This clone was recorded a few times. Its antigen remains unidentified. Researchers ran the PCR with 60 Vbeta and 13 Jbeta primers. Data came from immunoSEQ multiplex PCR; TCRdb stores just in-frame clones and leaves some out. The data contain fewer than 150,000 clones, around 80% of them seen just once; the ten biggest clones take up approximately 0.22%. General observations from the study: Several of the most significant clusters appeared linked to common viral pathogens, based on a later analysis. Rarity held for most TCR sequences, but there were some public TCRs that occurred in many donors.

The sequence was obtained from a man aged 45-65 years in good health and CMV-seronegative. The sequenced sample consisted of PBMCs.

The CDR3 sequence: CASSQGFRGGKEETQYF. The CDR3 bases are TGTGCCAGCAGCCAAGGGTTCAGGGGCGGTAAAGAAGAGACCCAGTACTTC. The gene calls are TRBV14 and TRBJ2-5; D possibly corresponds to TRBD1 (6 bases). Looked up from germline, CDR1 is SGHDN and CDR2 is FVKESK. The CDR3 is made up of 17 amino acids. V was pared by 1 base and J by 3 bases, with 18 bases between.